A selection of T cell receptor beta chains follows, all from one sample in a study of blood T cell repertoires in COVID-19. Measured with immunoSEQ multiplex PCR; TCRdb has only the in-frame clones, and not every one. In the table there are about 220,000 clones, approximately 81% of which are singletons. Specimen: peripheral blood. The receptors come from a woman of 80 years or more with acute or convalescent COVID-19. Both conserved end residues are part of each CDR3. A D gene is named only where the DNA matches it firmly. Only part of the rows carry a size: once, few, many, or a class if the clone is expanded.

V,D,J,size,CDR3,DNA
TRBV30,.,TRBJ2-3,.,CAWSSPPGGQYF,TGTGCCTGGAGTTCCCCCCCAGGTGGGCAGTATTTT
TRBV6-1,.,TRBJ1-1,.,CASSETRENTEAFF,TGTGCCAGCAGTGAAACCCGGGAGAACACTGAAGCTTTCTTT
TRBV10-3,.,TRBJ1-2,once,CATSQSVGGYTF,TGTGCCACCTCACAGTCAGTGGGTGGCTACACCTTC
TRBV19,TRBD1,TRBJ1-6,.,CASNQDRGASPLHF,TGTGCCAGTAACCAGGACAGGGGGGCTTCACCCCTCCACTTT
TRBV4-1,TRBD1,TRBJ1-4,.,CASSTSGQGIEKLFF,TGCGCCAGCAGTACCAGCGGACAGGGAATTGAAAAACTGTTTTTT
TRBV13,TRBD1,TRBJ1-2,.,CASSSRQGLNYGYTF,TGTGCCAGCAGCTCGCGACAGGGCCTTAACTATGGCTACACCTTC
TRBV7-2,TRBD1,TRBJ1-4,.,CASSLGQGNEKLFF,TGTGCCAGCAGCCTGGGACAGGGGAATGAAAAACTGTTTTTT
TRBV10-2,TRBD1,TRBJ1-1,.,CASSETGGTEAFF,TGCGCCAGCAGCGAAACAGGGGGCACTGAAGCTTTCTTT
TRBV9,.,TRBJ1-1,.,CASSVDNKNTEAFF,TGTGCCAGCAGCGTAGATAACAAGAACACTGAAGCTTTCTTT
TRBV6-6,.,TRBJ1-2,.,CATATDRDIYGYTF,TGTGCCACCGCAACTGACAGAGACATCTATGGCTACACCTTC
TRBV30,TRBD1,TRBJ1-2,.,CAWSPLGTGPNYGYTF,TGTGCCTGGAGTCCCCTGGGGACAGGACCTAACTATGGCTACACCTTC
TRBV7-3,.,TRBJ1-5,.,CASSSPQNQPQHF,TGTGCCAGCAGCTCCCCCCAGAATCAGCCCCAGCATTTT
TRBV10-3,TRBD1,TRBJ1-2,.,CAIRMDRGDPYGYTF,TGTGCCATCAGGATGGACAGGGGAGACCCCTATGGCTACACCTTC
TRBV19,.,TRBJ1-4,.,CASSYGGVGEKLFF,TGTGCCAGTAGTTACGGAGGGGTGGGAGAAAAACTGTTTTTT
TRBV28,.,TRBJ1-1,.,CASSFQGGLLNTEAFF,TGTGCCAGCAGTTTCCAAGGTGGACTCTTGAACACTGAAGCTTTCTTT
TRBV3-1/TRBV3-2,TRBD1,TRBJ1-2,few,CASSQVTRTGAHGYTF,TGTGCCAGCAGCCAAGTCACCCGGACAGGGGCTCATGGCTACACCTTC
TRBV28,TRBD1,TRBJ2-7,once,CASGPLPRTGAKEQYF,TGTGCCAGCGGCCCCTTACCCAGGACAGGGGCTAAAGAGCAGTACTTC
TRBV6-2/TRBV6-3,.,TRBJ1-1,.,CASSFPRRNTEAFF,TGTGCCAGCAGCTTTCCAAGGAGGAACACTGAAGCTTTCTTT
TRBV5-1,TRBD1,TRBJ1-4,.,CASSSSGQGVEKLFF,TGCGCCAGCAGCTCTTCGGGACAGGGTGTTGAAAAACTGTTTTTT
TRBV19,.,TRBJ2-3,few,CASSPGGSTDTQYF,TGTGCCAGTAGCCCCGGCGGGAGCACAGATACGCAGTATTTT
TRBV7-2,TRBD2,TRBJ2-1,.,CASSQGLAGANEQFF,TGTGCCAGCAGCCAGGGACTAGCGGGGGCCAATGAGCAGTTCTTC
TRBV5-4,TRBD1,TRBJ2-1,once,CASSLADREGEQFF,TGTGCCAGCAGCTTGGCGGACAGGGAAGGTGAGCAGTTCTTC
TRBV11-3,TRBD1,TRBJ1-6,.,CASSLTTGTGGHSPLHF,TGTGCCAGCAGCTTAACGACCGGGACAGGGGGGCATTCACCCCTCCACTTT
TRBV7-3,.,TRBJ1-2,.,CASSINGGTNYGYTF,TGTGCCAGCAGCATCAACGGGGGGACCAACTATGGCTACACCTTC
TRBV3-1/TRBV3-2,TRBD1,TRBJ1-6,.,CASSQWTGDNSPLHF,TGTGCCAGCAGCCAATGGACAGGGGATAATTCACCCCTCCACTTT
TRBV5-4,.,TRBJ1-2,.,CASSLETGDYGYTF,TGTGCCAGCAGCTTAGAGACAGGCGACTATGGCTACACCTTC
TRBV4-1,.,TRBJ1-3,.,CASSQDGRNTIYF,TGCGCCAGCAGCCAAGATGGGAGGAACACCATATATTTT
TRBV7-9,.,TRBJ2-2,.,CASSLGGVSTGELFF,TGTGCCAGCAGCTTAGGGGGGGTCTCCACCGGGGAGCTGTTTTTT
TRBV5-1,TRBD2,TRBJ2-3,.,CASTRASGGTKSTDTQYF,TGCGCCAGCACCCGGGCGAGCGGGGGGACCAAGAGCACAGATACGCAGTATTTT
TRBV12-5,TRBD1,TRBJ1-3,.,CASGLPTGISGNTIYF,TGTGCTAGTGGTCTTCCGACAGGGATCTCCGGAAACACCATATATTTT